One sample yielded the 11 T cell receptor beta chains listed below, sequenced in a study of T-cell reconstitution after alpha-beta-depleted transplantation in children. Researchers prepared the TCRbeta library using unique molecular identifiers, the study reports. TCRdb reanalysed the PCR reads using MiXCR and keeps one entry per CDR3 protein. The table lists about 110,000 distinct CDR3 sequences, 10% to 13% of them singletons. Specimen: PBMCs from the stem cell graft donor, collected from the stem cell graft. The source of these receptors is a human donor who donated a stem cell graft to a child with acute lymphoblastic leukemia.

Many counts were recorded for this clonotype. The CDR3 DNA reads as TGCAGCGGGGGGACAGCCCGCGAGCAGTACTTC. This translates into CSGGTAREQYF. V gene TRBV29-1 combines with J gene TRBJ2-7; 7 bases map to TRBD1. The CDR3 consists of 11 residues. Trimming removed 7 bases from V and 6 bases from J; junction bases left unmatched: 6. CDR1 is SQVTM, CDR2 ANQGSEA, per germline.

This clonotype occurred many times. The chain is built from TRBV6-5 and TRBJ2-3; 7 nucleotides match TRBD2. J lost 2 bases, V lost 0 bases, and 5 bases had no gene match. CDR1 and CDR2 from the germline V gene are MNHEY and SVGAGI. The CDR3 has 16 residues. CDR3 bases: TGTGCCAGCAGTTACTCCCCCGGGACTACCACAGATACGCAGTATTTT. The encoded protein is CASSYSPGTTTDTQYF.

The table lists this clonotype with many counts. The gene calls are TRBV4-1 and TRBJ1-3; D possibly corresponds to TRBD1 (5 bases). V was shortened by 3 bases and J by 0 bases, with 21 bases between the two germline ends. The CDR3 is 19 amino acids. Germline CDR1 MGHRA, CDR2 YSYEKL. The CDR3 here is CASSHPGRHRPDSGNTIYF. The CDR3 region has the DNA TGCGCCAGCAGCCACCCCGGGAGACACAGGCCTGACTCTGGAAACACCATATATTTT.

This clonotype showed up many times. This rearrangement joins TRBV5-1 to TRBJ2-7; 13 positions match TRBD2. This CDR3 has 16 residues. Germline trimming cut 1 base from V and 5 bases from J; bases unmatched to any gene: 6. Germline CDR1 SGHRS, CDR2 YFSETQ. CDR3 in amino acids: CASSLPSTSGGNEQYF. DNA of the CDR3: TGCGCCAGCAGCTTGCCTTCGACTAGCGGGGGGAACGAGCAGTACTTC.

This clonotype was detected many times. The chain is built from TRBV9 and TRBJ1-1; maybe TRBD1 (5 bases). The V and J ends lost 7 bases and 0 bases respectively, with 16 bases between them. The CDR3 is 15 residues long. Germline loops: CDR1 SGDLS, CDR2 YYNGEE. CDR3 sequence reads: CASARGLGLNTEAFF. For the CDR3, the DNA is TGTGCCAGCGCCCGGGGACTGGGTTTGAACACTGAAGCTTTCTTT.

This clonotype was counted ten times or more. V is TRBV29-1 and J is TRBJ1-2; 7 bases fit TRBD1. Germline V CDR1 and CDR2: SQVTM, ANQGSEA. This CDR3 is 13 amino acids long. V gave up 7 bases and J gave up 2 bases; unmatched junction bases: 7. CDR3 DNA sequence: TGCAGCGCCTTACAGGGGACGAACTATGGCTACACCTTC. It yields the protein CSALQGTNYGYTF.

This clonotype was seen repeatedly, ten times or more. This chain connects TRBV7-2 to TRBJ2-5; D is ambiguous. CDR1 SGHTA and CDR2 FQGNSA come from the germline V gene. Trimming took 1 base from V and 6 from J, leaving 15 bases between them. The CDR3 runs to 15 residues. In nucleotides, the CDR3 is TGTGCCAGCAGCTTAGAAAGACTTCTAGGGAAGACCCAGTACTTC. This sequence encodes CASSLERLLGKTQYF. The whole variable domain, filled in from reference TRBV7-2 and TRBJ2-5, reads GAGVSQSPSNKVTEKGKDVELRCDPISGHTALYWYRQSLGQGLEFLIYFQGNSAPDKSGLPSDRFSAERTGGSVSTLTIQRTQQEDSAVYLCASSLERLLGKTQYFGPGTRLLVL.

This clonotype has a count of ten or more. The CDR3 protein is CASSSIKLAGGPLEQYF. The CDR3 DNA reads TGTGCCAGCAGTTCCATCAAGTTAGCGGGAGGGCCCCTCGAGCAGTACTTC. The chain recombines TRBV6-2 or TRBV6-3 with TRBJ2-7, with 11 bases fitting TRBD2. The CDR3 extends over 17 amino acids. After removal of 4 bases from V and 6 bases from J, the junction contained 14 bases not matched to a gene. CDR1 MNHEY and CDR2 SVGEGT come from the germline V gene.

With respect to this clonotype: A much larger clone differs by one base, so this may be a read error. The V and J genes are TRBV10-3 and TRBJ2-3; D is undetermined. The germline gives CDR1 ENHRY, CDR2 SYGVKD. The CDR3 covers 12 residues. The CDR3 sequence is CAIGLGTATQYF. The CDR3 region has the DNA TGTGCCATCGGATTGGGCACAGCTACGCAGTATTTT.

The V call is TRBV20-1, the J call TRBJ2-1; D assignment may be TRBD1 or TRBD2 (7 bases each). From germline, CDR1 is DFQATT and CDR2 SNEGSKA (reference sequence). The V gene lost 6 bases and the J gene lost 2 bases, with 17 bases spanning the gap. The CDR3 runs to 15 residues. In DNA, the CDR3 is TGCAGTGCCCCAGGGGGGGGGGCAGCCTACAATGAGCAGTTCTTC. Amino acid sequence: CSAPGGGAAYNEQFF.

As concerns this clonotype: A single base separates this from a much larger clone, so it may be a read error. Given the absence of the conserved phenylalanine or tryptophan at the CDR3 end, a read error is likely. The chain couples TRBV7-2 to TRBJ1-1; D is undetermined. V was clipped by 6 bases and J by 11 bases, with 16 bases between them. CDR1 and CDR2 from the germline V gene are SGHTA and FQGNSA. This CDR3 has 12 residues. The CDR3 loop is CASSFRGENAFL. The CDR3 nucleotides read TGTGCCAGCAGTTTCCGGGGTGAAAATGCTTTCTTG.